The next 32 T cell receptor beta chains were all read from a single sample in a study of regulatory T cells in long-lasting Graves disease. With iRepertoire HTBI primers and Arm-PCR of CDR3 regions, TCR beta libraries were built. TCRdb called the multiplex PCR reads again in MiXCR, with one record for every CDR3 protein. The profile shows approximately 470,000 distinct CDR3 sequences, 16% of them singletons. Documented time point: newly diagnosed GD, antithyroid drugs for less than 3 months. The TCR library was made from RNA that had been extracted from PBMCs in TRIzol. The data also belong to a second study, concerning T cells in Graves' hyperthyroidism and ophthalmopathy.

The input for sequencing was peripheral blood mononuclear cells (PBMCs), taken at new diagnosis, from a patient treated with antithyroid drugs. The receptors come from a man aged 35 to 55 with Graves disease.

For this clonotype: This may come from a read error, since a much larger clone is one base off. Because it lacks the conserved phenylalanine or tryptophan at the end, this CDR3 is likely a read error. The V gene is TRBV12-3 or TRBV12-4, the J gene TRBJ2-1; weak D call: TRBD2 (5 bases). Trimming cost V 2 bases and J 3 bases, with 20 bases left between them. The length of the CDR3 is 18 residues. CDR3 protein: CASSLIIGSRTGYNEQFL. For the CDR3, the DNA is TGTGCCAGCAGTTTAATAATTGGGAGCCGGACTGGCTACAATGAGCAGTTCCTC.

This clonotype was counted between two and nine times. The V and J genes are TRBV27 and TRBJ2-2; D unclear. V lost 3 bases and J lost 8, with 19 bases in between. This CDR3 has 16 residues. Germline V CDR1 and CDR2: MNHEY, SMNVEV (reference sequence). For the CDR3, the DNA is TGTGCCAGCAGTTTGCAACCGGGCCGACCGCGGGGGGAGCTGTTTTTT. Residues: CASSLQPGRPRGELFF.

This clonotype has ten or more counts. V usage is TRBV12-3 or TRBV12-4 and J usage is TRBJ1-5, with 7 bases fitting TRBD1. V shed 6 bases, J shed 6 bases, and the junction held 14 bases outside the gene matches. CDR3 length: 16 residues. This CDR3 reads CASSPTGVGLSQPQHF. CDR3 sequence (DNA): TGTGCCAGCAGCCCTACAGGGGTTGGGCTCAGTCAGCCCCAGCATTTT.

The sample holds many counts of this clonotype. The chain combines TRBV11-2 with TRBJ2-1; 13 bases fit TRBD2. Trimming at V came to 4 bases and at J to 9 bases, leaving 9 bases not matched to a gene. Looked up from germline, CDR1 is SGHAT and CDR2 is FQNNGV. This CDR3 has 16 residues. The CDR3 coding sequence is TGTGCCAGCAGCTCAGACGGACTAGCGGGAGCCGGTGAGCAGTTCTTC. It encodes CASSSDGLAGAGEQFF.

CDR3 residues: CSVTREGEVSTDTQYF. For the CDR3, the DNA is TGCAGTGTTACACGAGAGGGTGAGGTCAGCACAGATACGCAGTATTTT. This sequence joins TRBV20-1 and TRBJ2-3, with D possibly being TRBD2 (5 bases). V shed 7 bases and J shed 0 bases, with 20 bases lying between them. The CDR3 runs 16 residues. Germline V gene sequence: CDR1 DFQATT, CDR2 SNEGSKA (reference sequence).

The chain recombines TRBV19 with TRBJ1-5, with D possibly TRBD1 on 6 matching bases. CDR1 and CDR2 (germline): LNHDA, SQIVND (reference sequence). Trimming took 7 bases from V and 4 from J, leaving 14 bases between them. The CDR3 has 14 amino acids. The chain's CDR3 is CASTGAGTNQPQHF. The CDR3 bases are TGTGCCAGTACGGGGGCAGGGACGAATCAGCCCCAGCATTTT.

The chain couples TRBV19 to TRBJ2-1, with 10 bases that match TRBD2. Trimming at V came to 3 bases and at J to 2 bases, leaving 13 bases not matched to a gene. Germline loops: CDR1 LNHDA, CDR2 SQIVND (reference sequence). The CDR3 consists of 19 residues. The DNA of the CDR3 is TGTGCCAGTAGTATTAGGAGCGTACTAGCGGGATTCGCCTACAATGAGCAGTTCTTC. Its translation is CASSIRSVLAGFAYNEQFF.

This clonotype occurred many times. The chain joins TRBV7-6 to TRBJ1-1; TRBD1 matches 9 bases. The CDR3 totals 15 residues. Trimming cost V 4 bases and J 0 bases; bases outside gene matches: 3. Germline lookup yields CDR1 SGHVS and CDR2 FNYEAQ. CDR3 in amino acids: CASSSGQGLNTEAFF. CDR3 bases: TGTGCCAGCAGCTCTGGACAGGGGTTGAACACTGAAGCTTTCTTT.

This clonotype was seen ten or more times. This chain joins TRBV24-1 and TRBJ2-5; D uncertain. Germline V gene sequence: CDR1 KGHDR, CDR2 SFDVKD. V lost 3 bases to trimming and J lost 4 bases, with 8 bases between them. This CDR3 has 13 amino acids. The DNA of the CDR3 is TGTGCCACCAGTGATGCCCCGGGAGAGACCCAGTACTTC. It translates to CATSDAPGETQYF.

This clonotype was seen only a few times. The chain combines TRBV19 with TRBJ1-1; D is possibly TRBD1 (6 bases). Deletions cut 7 bases from V and 0 bases from J, with 12 bases between. In germline, CDR1 is LNHDA, CDR2 SQIVND (reference sequence). The CDR3 extends over 14 amino acids. The CDR3 reads CASMDRVMNTEAFF. CDR3 in DNA: TGTGCCAGTATGGACAGAGTTATGAACACTGAAGCTTTCTTT.

This clonotype was counted between two and nine times. This chain joins TRBV27 and TRBJ2-2; 10 bases map to TRBD2. The CDR3 extends over 15 amino acids. V trimming: 6 bases; J trimming: 7 bases; junction bases outside the gene matches: 8. Germline V CDR1 and CDR2: MNHEY, SMNVEV (reference sequence). The CDR3 loop is CASSLLAGAIGELFF. The CDR3 nucleotides are TGTGCCAGCAGCCTTCTAGCGGGAGCGATCGGGGAGCTGTTTTTT.

There are many counts of this clonotype. The chain combines TRBV6-1 with TRBJ2-7; possibly TRBD2 for D (6 bases). This CDR3 has 12 amino acids. V lost 6 bases and J 1 base, leaving 7 bases between the germline ends. Germline lookup yields CDR1 MNHNS and CDR2 SASEGT. CDR3 protein: CASRGGSYEQYF. The CDR3 DNA reads as TGTGCCAGCAGGGGGGGATCCTACGAGCAGTACTTC.

This clonotype was picked up many times. This CDR3 is CASSSGVADTQYF. CDR3 bases: TGTGCCAGCAGCTCGGGAGTCGCAGATACGCAGTATTTT. The chain links TRBV13 to TRBJ2-3; D perhaps matches TRBD2 (6 bases). The CDR3 is made up of 13 amino acids. V was clipped by 4 bases and J by 4 bases, with 9 bases between them. CDR1 is PRHDT and CDR2 is FYEKMQ in the germline V gene (reference sequence).

This clonotype was counted at least ten times. The DNA of the CDR3 is TGTGCCAGCAGCCAAGAAGGGACTAGCGGGAGCAATGAGCAGTTCTTC. This translates into CASSQEGTSGSNEQFF. The chain joins TRBV3-1 to TRBJ2-1; 14 bases match TRBD2. Germline CDR1 is LGHDT and CDR2 is YNNKEL (reference sequence). The CDR3 is 16 amino acids. With V trimmed by 0 bases and J by 6 bases, 1 base remained unmatched.

The sample holds a few counts of this clonotype. This chain uses TRBV24-1 with TRBJ2-1, with D hard to call. Germline CDR1 is KGHDR and CDR2 is SFDVKD. V lost 2 bases, J lost 6 bases, and 7 bases lay in between. The CDR3 covers 13 residues. The CDR3 loop is CATSDYYLNEQFF. The CDR3 coding sequence is TGTGCCACCAGTGATTATTACCTCAATGAGCAGTTCTTC.

V usage is TRBV7-2 and J usage is TRBJ2-1, with D hard to call. The CDR3 is 15 residues long. The germline gives CDR1 SGHTA, CDR2 FQGNSA. The germline V and J ends were trimmed by 4 bases and 0 bases, with 10 bases remaining between them. CDR3 residues: CASSSVRSSYNEQFF. CDR3 coding DNA: TGTGCCAGCAGCTCGGTTCGAAGCTCCTACAATGAGCAGTTCTTC.

This clonotype was counted at least ten times. The genes are TRBV30 and TRBJ2-2; D remains ambiguous. V lost 5 bases and J 4 bases, leaving 8 bases between the germline ends. CDR1 GTSNPN and CDR2 SVGIG come from the germline V gene (reference sequence). The CDR3 runs to 12 residues. The CDR3 nucleotides read TGTGCCTGGGCGTGGGCCACCGGGGAGCTGTTTTTT. Amino acids: CAWAWATGELFF. The variable domain in full, completed from reference TRBV30 and TRBJ2-2, reads SQTIHQWPATLVQPVGSPLSLECTVEGTSNPNLYWYRQAAGRGLQLLFYSVGIGQISSEVPQNLSASRPQDRQFILSSKKLLLSDSGFYLCAWAWATGELFFGEGSRLTVL.

The chain is built from TRBV6-1 and TRBJ1-1; D gene unclear. The V and J ends lost 2 bases and 3 bases respectively, with 1 base between them. Germline-derived CDR1 and CDR2 are MNHNS and SASEGT. The CDR3 contains 11 residues. As DNA, the CDR3 is TGTGCCAGCAGTGAATACACTGAAGCTTTCTTT. Its protein product is CASSEYTEAFF.

This clonotype was picked up a small number of times. The chain carries TRBV29-1 and TRBJ1-4; D is unclear. Trimming cost V 4 bases and J 8 bases, with 11 bases left between them. The CDR3 length is 12 residues. From germline, CDR1 is SQVTM and CDR2 ANQGSEA. The CDR3 sequence is CSVAEGYEKLFF. Here the CDR3 DNA reads TGCAGCGTTGCTGAAGGGTACGAAAAACTGTTTTTT.

The CDR3 here is CASSVQRAGELFF. Here the CDR3 DNA reads TGTGCCAGCAGTGTACAGCGAGCCGGGGAGCTGTTTTTT. The rearrangement uses TRBV12-3 or TRBV12-4 and TRBJ2-2; D gene unclear. The CDR3 loop spans 13 amino acids. With 5 bases removed from V and 6 bases from J, the gap between germline ends came to 10 bases.

This clonotype was seen ten or more times. The chain couples TRBV19 to TRBJ1-5; D perhaps matches TRBD1 (5 bases). The CDR3 loop spans 13 amino acids. The V end was cut by 0 bases, the J end by 6 bases, with 6 bases between. The germline V gene has CDR1 LNHDA and CDR2 SQIVND (reference sequence). The CDR3 sequence is CASSIERGQPQHF. The CDR3 nucleotides are TGTGCCAGTAGTATAGAGAGGGGTCAGCCCCAGCATTTT.

This clonotype showed up many times. This chain links TRBV7-9 with TRBJ2-5, with a tentative D call TRBD2 (7 bases). This CDR3 is 14 amino acids long. The germline V and J ends were trimmed by 1 base and 4 bases, with 10 bases remaining between them. The V gene's germline CDR1 is SEHNR and CDR2 FQNEAQ (reference sequence). The DNA for the CDR3 is TGTGCCAGCAGCTTAGATGGGGGGGCAGAGACCCAGTACTTC. Its protein product is CASSLDGGAETQYF. The full variable domain, in which reference TRBV7-9 and TRBJ2-5 provide the parts outside the CDR3, is DTGVSQNPRHKITKRGQNVTFRCDPISEHNRLYWYRQTLGQGPEFLTYFQNEAQLEKSRLLSDRFSAERPKGSFSTLEIQRTEQGDSAMYLCASSLDGGAETQYFGPGTRLLVL.

This clonotype was counted only a few times. The chain joins TRBV4-2 to TRBJ1-1; TRBD1 might be the D (5 bases). Germline CDR1 LGHNA, CDR2 YNFKEQ. The ends were cut back, 3 bases at V and 0 bases at J, with 8 bases in the middle. This CDR3 comprises 14 residues. The CDR3 region is CASSQTDMNTEAFF. In nucleotides, the CDR3 is TGTGCCAGCAGCCAGACAGACATGAACACTGAAGCTTTCTTT.

This clonotype turned up a few times. The V call is TRBV3-1, the J call TRBJ2-4; 9 bases are a match to TRBD1. CDR3 size: 14 residues. Germline V lookup: CDR1 LGHDT, CDR2 YNNKEL (reference sequence). V gave up 6 bases and J gave up 7 bases; unmatched junction bases: 7. The CDR3 region has the DNA TGTGCCAGCAGTCGAAGGGACAGGGCTAACATTCAGTACTTC. Translating it yields CASSRRDRANIQYF.

The chain joins TRBV28 to TRBJ2-7; the match to TRBD2 covers 10 bases. This CDR3 is 16 amino acids long. Trimming removed 6 bases from V and 5 bases from J; junction bases left unmatched: 13. In germline, CDR1 is MDHEN, CDR2 SYDVKM. CDR3 in DNA: TGTGCCAGCAGACAGGGACTAGCGTACGGTGAGAACGAGCAGTACTTC. Its translation: CASRQGLAYGENEQYF.

The chain carries TRBV14 and TRBJ2-7; TRBD1 is a possible D gene (6 bases). The V and J ends lost 4 bases and 1 base respectively, with 14 bases between them. This CDR3 is 15 amino acids long. Looked up from germline, CDR1 is SGHDN and CDR2 is FVKESK. CDR3 residues: CASSPRTAPSYEQYF. CDR3 sequence (DNA): TGTGCCAGCAGCCCTCGGACAGCTCCATCCTACGAGCAGTACTTC.

The chain joins TRBV14 to TRBJ1-4; the D is unclear. The germline V gene has CDR1 SGHDN and CDR2 FVKESK. Between the trimmed V and J ends, which lost 1 base and 8 bases, there was a span of 11 bases. CDR3 size: 14 residues. CDR3 sequence: CASSQVRYPEKLFF. CDR3 nucleotide sequence: TGTGCCAGCAGCCAAGTCCGTTATCCGGAAAAACTGTTTTTT. Full variable domain (remainder filled in from reference TRBV14 and TRBJ1-4): EAGVTQFPSHSVIEKGQTVTLRCDPISGHDNLYWYRRVMGKEIKFLLHFVKESKQDESGMPNNRFLAERTGGTYSTLKVQPAELEDSGVYFCASSQVRYPEKLFFGSGTQLSVL.

The chain couples TRBV19 to TRBJ2-1, with 10 bases identical to TRBD2. The CDR3 extends over 15 amino acids. Unmatched junction bases numbered 5, after V lost 2 bases and J lost 7 bases. The V gene's germline CDR1 is LNHDA and CDR2 SQIVND (reference sequence). DNA of the CDR3: TGTGCCAGTAGTATAACAGCGGGAGGGCCGAATGAGCAGTTCTTC. As protein: CASSITAGGPNEQFF.

The chain uses TRBV11-2 and TRBJ2-5; D unresolved. CDR1 is SGHAT, CDR2 FQNNGV, per germline. The CDR3 sequence is 13 residues long. The V end was cut by 4 bases, the J end by 5 bases, with 11 bases between. CDR3 region: CASSSNRWETQYF. DNA of the CDR3: TGTGCCAGCAGCTCCAACCGGTGGGAGACCCAGTACTTC.

This rearrangement joins TRBV20-1 to TRBJ2-7; D might be TRBD2 (7 bases). V was shortened by 6 bases and J by 5 bases, with 20 bases between the two germline ends. The CDR3 consists of 14 residues. CDR1 and CDR2 from the germline V gene are DFQATT and SNEGSKA (reference sequence). CDR3 DNA: TGCAGTGCGGGGGGGCCGACTAGTCCCCACGAGCAGTACTTC. Residues: CSAGGPTSPHEQYF.

This clonotype was found many times. In DNA, the CDR3 is TGCGCCAGCAGCCGCAGAGAGGGGAAAGGCGGGGCCAACGTCCTGACTTTC. Translating it yields CASSRREGKGGANVLTF. V gene TRBV10-2 combines with J gene TRBJ2-6; the D gene could be TRBD1 or TRBD2 (5 bases each). V lost 6 bases and J 4 bases, leaving 19 bases between the germline ends. The CDR3 totals 17 residues. Germline CDR1 is WSHSY and CDR2 is SAAADI.

This clonotype has a handful of counts. CDR3 DNA: TGTGCCAGCAGCTTAGGATCAGGGTTGAATGAAAAACTGTTTTTT. Residues: CASSLGSGLNEKLFF. This chain uses TRBV7-8 with TRBJ1-4, with D possibly being TRBD1 (5 bases). V shed 1 base and J shed 5 bases, with 11 bases lying between them. The CDR3 runs 15 residues. The V gene's germline CDR1 is SGHVS and CDR2 FQNEAQ.